The source of this T cell receptor (beta chain) is a study of T cells in Graves' hyperthyroidism and ophthalmopathy. General observations from the study: Using 13 V-J features, a model discriminated ophthalmopathy from stable hyperthyroidism.

In patients aged 18 to 65, hyperthyroidism was newly diagnosed, with duration under 2 months. Together with thyroid ultrasound, orbital computed tomography, serum thyroxine and TRAb, clinical symptoms were used for diagnoses. In its sample, this clonotype was seen many times. Its antigen is not identified. Amplified TCR beta CDR3 regions derived from RNA transcripts. HTBI primers were employed in a first-round RT-PCR of the TCR CDR3. TCRdb reanalysed the multiplex PCR reads using MiXCR and keeps one entry per CDR3 protein. In the table there are a few hundred thousand distinct CDR3 sequences, about 15% of which are singletons. CDR1 and CDR2 from the germline V gene are MNHEY and SMNVEV (reference sequence). This CDR3 is built from 11 residues. Between the trimmed V and J ends, which lost 3 bases and 7 bases, there was a span of 6 bases.

The receptor comes from a woman in her 40s with Graves' hyperthyroidism. Sequenced input: blood. The chain links TRBV27 to TRBJ2-5; D not certain. The CDR3 here is CASSLHGTQYF. DNA for the CDR3: TGTGCCAGCAGTTTGCACGGGACCCAGTACTTC.